Only one count was recorded for the clone carrying this TCR beta chain. CDR3 length: 13 residues. Germline values: CDR1 MDHEN, CDR2 SYDVKM. The V end was cut by 7 bases, the J end by 6 bases, with 13 bases between. The table came from immunoSEQ multiplex PCR; TCRdb's copy has only in-frame clones and leaves some out. The profile shows around 130,000 clones, 96% of them singletons. The source of the sample is a study of T cell changes during pregnancy in multiple sclerosis. This clonotype was obtained from a female donor with multiple sclerosis, enrolled in a pregnancy study. V gene TRBV28 combines with J gene TRBJ1-5; D is ambiguous. Source: peripheral blood, taken after pregnancy. CDR3 protein: CASTGFMVQPQHF. DNA for the CDR3: TGTGCCAGCACCGGGTTTATGGTTCAGCCCCAGCATTTT. Looking up the rest from reference TRBV28 and TRBJ1-5 gives the full variable domain: DVKVTQSSRYLVKRTGEKVFLECVQDMDHENMFWYRQDPGLGLRLIYFSYDVKMKEKGDIPEGYSVSREKKERFSLILESASTNQTSMYLCASTGFMVQPQHFGDGTRLSIL.